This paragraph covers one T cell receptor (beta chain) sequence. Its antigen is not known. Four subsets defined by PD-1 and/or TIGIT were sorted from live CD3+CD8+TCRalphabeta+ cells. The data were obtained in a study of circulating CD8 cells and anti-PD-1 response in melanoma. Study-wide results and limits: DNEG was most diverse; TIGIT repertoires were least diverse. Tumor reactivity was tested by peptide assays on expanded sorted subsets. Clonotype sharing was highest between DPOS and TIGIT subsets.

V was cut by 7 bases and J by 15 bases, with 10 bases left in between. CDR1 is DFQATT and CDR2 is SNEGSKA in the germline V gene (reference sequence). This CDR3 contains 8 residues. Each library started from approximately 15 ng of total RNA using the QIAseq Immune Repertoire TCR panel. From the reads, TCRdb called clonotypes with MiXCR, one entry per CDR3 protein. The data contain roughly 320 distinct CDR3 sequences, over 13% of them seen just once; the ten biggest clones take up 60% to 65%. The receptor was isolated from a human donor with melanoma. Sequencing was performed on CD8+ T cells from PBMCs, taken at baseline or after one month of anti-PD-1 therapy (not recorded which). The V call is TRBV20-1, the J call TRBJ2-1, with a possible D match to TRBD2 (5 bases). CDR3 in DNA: TGCAGTGTCCCCGAGGGGTTCTTC. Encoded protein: CSVPEGFF.